The 13 T cell receptor beta chains below were found in one sample sequenced in a study of vaccination and CD4 T cells after COVID-19. Researchers used the Oncomine TCR Beta short-read assay to sequence DNA from cultured CD4+ T cells. TCRdb called the PCR reads again in MiXCR, with one record for every CDR3 protein. The table has about 11,000 distinct CDR3 sequences, 73% seen once. Sample treatment: approximately nine-day PBMC culture with coronavirus spike peptide pools or control peptides (ViraFEST assay). No antigen has been assigned to these receptors. The sample consisted of CD4+ T cells from blood, cultured in vitro. These receptors came from a human donor who had recovered from COVID-19.

The chain carries TRBV6-5 and TRBJ2-7; 7 bases align to TRBD1. The CDR3 spans 16 residues. After removal of 2 bases from V and 2 bases from J, the junction contained 9 bases not matched to a gene. Germline V gives CDR1 MNHEY, CDR2 SVGAGI. The CDR3 sequence is CASSYKYGTVTYEQYF. The DNA of the CDR3 is TGTGCCAGCAGTTACAAATACGGGACAGTGACCTACGAGCAGTACTTC.

V and J are TRBV20-1 and TRBJ1-2; D is unclear. The CDR3 loop spans 8 amino acids. Trimming removed 4 bases from V and 8 bases from J, with 2 bases in between. CDR1 and CDR2 (germline): DFQATT, SNEGSKA (reference sequence). The CDR3 sequence: CSAIGYTF. CDR3 DNA sequence: TGCAGTGCTATCGGCTACACCTTC.

The CDR3 here is CASSPTGKTEAFF. DNA of the CDR3: TGTGCCAGCAGCCCGACAGGGAAGACTGAAGCTTTCTTT. This chain uses TRBV7-9 with TRBJ1-1; 7 bases map to TRBD1. CDR3 length: 13 amino acids. Unmatched junction bases numbered 5, after V lost 5 bases and J lost 5 bases. CDR1 is SEHNR, CDR2 FQNEAQ, per germline (reference sequence).

The V gene is TRBV7-8, the J gene TRBJ2-3; D is undetermined. Germline V CDR1 and CDR2: SGHVS, FQNEAQ. The CDR3 totals 13 residues. Deletions cut 5 bases from V and 6 bases from J, with 12 bases between. CDR3 amino acids: CASSPGGFDTQYF. Written as DNA, the CDR3 is TGTGCCAGCAGCCCTGGCGGATTCGATACGCAGTATTTT.

This clonotype is termed medium-sized. The J gene is TRBJ1-1, the V gene TRBV20-1, with 7 bases lining up with TRBD1. CDR1 and CDR2 (germline): DFQATT, SNEGSKA (reference sequence). This CDR3 has 13 amino acids. With V trimmed by 3 bases and J by 4 bases, 5 bases remained unmatched. CDR3 protein: CSASQTGFTEAFF. CDR3 in DNA: TGCAGTGCTAGTCAGACAGGGTTCACTGAAGCTTTCTTT.

The chain carries TRBV2 and TRBJ1-2; TRBD1 might be the D (5 bases). The germline V gene encodes CDR1 SNHLY and CDR2 FYNNEI. CDR3 length: 13 amino acids. The V end was cut by 6 bases, the J end by 7 bases, with 15 bases between. Here the CDR3 DNA reads TGTGCCAGCAGAGACGAGGGACGGTTTGGCTACACCTTC. This translates into CASRDEGRFGYTF.

The rearrangement joins TRBV2 to TRBJ2-7; D gene uncertain. The CDR3 spans 14 residues. V lost 1 base and J 4 bases, leaving 11 bases between the germline ends. The V gene's germline CDR1 is SNHLY and CDR2 FYNNEI. Here the CDR3 reads CASSEVARQYEQYF. The CDR3, as DNA: TGTGCCAGCAGTGAAGTTGCCCGTCAATACGAGCAGTACTTC.

The V call is TRBV28, the J call TRBJ1-2; TRBD1 agrees at 8 bases. CDR3 length: 16 amino acids. After removal of 3 bases from V and 3 bases from J, the junction contained 9 bases not matched to a gene. Germline loops: CDR1 MDHEN, CDR2 SYDVKM. The CDR3 bases are TGTGCCAGCAGTTTTGCTTGGACAGGGCCCCACTATGGCTACACCTTC. Encoded protein: CASSFAWTGPHYGYTF.

For this clonotype: One end of the junction fails to match germline, which may point to a read error. The gene calls are TRBV7-3 and TRBJ2-5, with 12 bases aligning to TRBD1. The CDR3 has 16 amino acids. Germline-derived CDR1 and CDR2 are SGHTA and FQGTGA. Here the CDR3 DNA reads TGCGCCAGCAGCCCATCACCGGGACAGGGGGCAGAGACCCAGTACTTC. This sequence encodes CASSPSPGQGAETQYF.

V usage is TRBV24-1 and J usage is TRBJ2-7; TRBD2 aligns across 10 bases. V was pared by 4 bases and J by 7 bases, with 12 bases of the junction left unmatched. CDR3 length: 16 amino acids. Germline CDR1 is KGHDR and CDR2 is SFDVKD. CDR3 amino acids: CATSDPTTSGFPEQYF. CDR3 nucleotide sequence: TGTGCCACCAGTGACCCCACGACTAGCGGGTTCCCGGAGCAGTACTTC.

The genes are TRBV20-1 and TRBJ2-5; 7 bases are a match to TRBD1. This CDR3 comprises 13 residues. Germline lookup yields CDR1 DFQATT and CDR2 SNEGSKA (reference sequence). The V gene end was trimmed by 6 bases and the J gene end by 1 base; junction bases not matched to a gene: 5. This CDR3 is CSAWGTVQETQYF. The CDR3 bases are TGCAGTGCCTGGGGGACAGTCCAAGAGACCCAGTACTTC.

The gene calls are TRBV20-1 and TRBJ2-2; 8 bases align to TRBD1. The CDR3 covers 16 residues. V lost 1 base and J lost 3; bases outside the gene matches: 7. Germline CDR1 reads DFQATT; CDR2 reads SNEGSKA (reference sequence). For the CDR3, the DNA is TGCAGTGCTAGAGTTGGGGACAGGAGGTACACCGGGGAGCTGTTTTTT. It translates to CSARVGDRRYTGELFF.

The chain links TRBV6-1 to TRBJ1-6; 7 positions agree with TRBD1. V dropped 4 bases and J dropped 11; count of bases not matched to a gene: 8. The CDR3 is 14 residues long. Per germline, CDR1 MNHNS and CDR2 SASEGT. In DNA, the CDR3 is TGTGCCAGCAGTGGTGACAGGGAGAAAACACCCCTCCACTTT. Translated: CASSGDREKTPLHF.